This T cell receptor (beta chain) was sequenced during a study of regulatory T cells in long-lasting Graves disease (dated by TCRdb to the early 2020s). Some background on the complete study: Persistent Graves' disease was defined as persistently positive TSH receptor autoantibodies together with antithyroid drug treatment for over 5 years. Persistent Graves' disease patients were compared with newly diagnosed Graves' disease patients by peripheral blood TCR sequencing and RNA sequencing. The study was conducted in China and was registered as a clinical trial. A total of roughly 35 samples were covered by TCR sequencing, comprising approximately 13 persistent and about 20 newly diagnosed Graves' disease patients. Persistent Graves' disease patients in the clinical cohort had taken antithyroid drugs for roughly ten years on average. Paper-wide results and their limitations: Persistent Graves' disease patients showed lower TCR Shannon entropy and fewer highly expanded clones than newly diagnosed patients, suggesting clonal expansion. Persistent disease showed preferential use of TRBV28, TRBJ1-2 and TRBJ2-5, whereas newly diagnosed disease favored TRBV20-1 and TRBJ2-1. Persistent patients shared more public clonotypes among themselves (around 3,000) than newly diagnosed patients did (about 900). Only peripheral blood was studied, because thyroid tissue, the primary lesion, was inaccessible. Sequencing and analysis were limited to the TCR beta chain. The small sample size was acknowledged by the authors as a limitation that may reduce accuracy.

About this clonotype itself: Its antigen has not been determined. No base quality information exists; no much larger clone differs at one position.

Per the publication, the time point label means: persistent/refractory GD, antithyroid drugs over 5 years with positive TRAb. RNA was extracted from PBMCs in TRIzol for both TCR sequencing and RNA sequencing. The diagnosis of Graves' disease was made according to American Thyroid Association guidelines. The patients came from an endocrinology department in Xi'an, China. Each patient gave approximately 9 milliliters of peripheral blood, collected in an EDTA anticoagulant tube. Ficoll Paque Plus density gradient separation was used to isolate PBMCs, and no further T cell sorting was done. RNA quality was checked with an Agilent 2100 Bioanalyzer and agarose gel, and concentration with a NanoDrop 2000. Libraries were constructed by multiplex PCR. This sample was sequenced with an Illumina HiSeq 4000. CDR3 regions were amplified by Arm-PCR with iRepertoire HTBI primers to construct TCR beta libraries. Gel purification was performed on PCR products prior to sequencing. The authors' pipeline ran thus. A total of roughly 65 TRBV and approximately 15 TRBJ segments were identified across samples and were used for gene usage analysis of CDR3 amino acid clonotypes. COPE and FqMerger were used to merge the filtered high-quality paired reads into contigs. Contigs were aligned with BLAST to IMGT TRBV, TRBD and TRBJ reference genes, and CDR3 was defined per IMGT. Highly expanded clones were defined as clonotypes with a frequency above 0.1%. Shannon entropy was used to measure repertoire diversity, and the Gini coefficient was used to measure V-J evenness. Public clonotypes were defined as clonotypes shared by more than one individual. TCRdb reanalyzed the raw reads on its own, using fastp at Q25 for trimming and MiXCR for clone calling, and kept in-frame beta chains. Rows merge per CDR3 protein into single entries with the most common DNA and genes. Clone size and V and J calls follow TCRdb, not the original study. The sample profile shows around 400,000 distinct CDR3 sequences; around 20% of them were found once. Of the sample, approximately 28% is held by the ten largest clones.

CDR1 GTSNPN and CDR2 SVGIG were looked up in the germline V gene (reference sequence). Including cysteine and phenylalanine, the CDR3 has 13 amino acids. The sequence is cut down to CDR3 DNA, 39 bases in frame from base 1. V is shortened by 0 bases, J by 4 bases, and the region joining them spans 9 bases. Specimen: peripheral blood mononuclear cells (PBMCs), collected when the disease was refractory, from a patient treated with antithyroid drugs. The TCR originated in a female donor with Graves disease. This chain joins TRBV30 to TRBJ1-2; no D gene call is confident. The CDR3 protein: CAWSVGHPYGYTF. The DNA sequence is TGTGCCTGGAGTGTAGGTCACCCCTATGGCTACACCTTC.